The source of this TCR beta chain is a study of beta chain features in type 1 diabetes. The study's findings and limits: TCRB CDR3s were moderately but significantly shorter in Type 1 diabetes patients in all four CD4+ subsets. Naive, central memory and Treg TCRB repertoires seemed to resemble each other more closely in patients than they did in healthy donors.

Every bit of the isolated RNA underwent reverse transcription, so sequencing read expressed TCRB transcripts. Several million reads per sample on average were obtained from naive, central memory and regulatory T cell samples. The method was immunoSEQ multiplex PCR; TCRdb's version includes in-frame clones alone and lacks a portion of them. Found here are about 150,000 clones, over 8.5% of them singletons; the top ten hold over 2%. This clone was picked up a small number of times. The antigen remains unidentified. The TCR sequence derives from a man aged 18-30 years in good health. The sample consisted of central memory CD4+ T cells from blood.

CDR3 sequence reads: CASSYSISLNQPQHF. The CDR3 DNA sequence: TGTGCCAGCAGTTACTCGATTAGCCTCAATCAGCCCCAGCATTTT. This chain links TRBV6-5 with TRBJ1-5, with D unclear. The CDR3 contains 15 residues. In germline, CDR1 is MNHEY, CDR2 SVGAGI. V was cut by 0 bases and J by 3 bases, with 9 bases left in between.